Listed below are T cell receptor beta chains from one sample, sequenced in a study of early T cells in non-severe SARS-CoV-2 infection. Each CDR3 protein is one row after TCRdb ran MiXCR on the 5' RACE reads. The data show roughly 64,000 distinct CDR3 sequences, around 12% seen once. Sequenced sample: whole blood. These TCRs come from an adult who was a healthcare worker with PCR-confirmed SARS-CoV-2 infection or an uninfected control (not recorded which). CDR3s include the opening cysteine and the closing phenylalanine or tryptophan. A D gene is named only where the DNA matches it firmly. The listing skips clone size in some rows; elsewhere it reads once, few, many or a size class.

J gene: TRBJ2-3
V gene: TRBV14
D gene: NA
clone size: few
CDR3 protein: CASSLFADTQYF
CDR3 DNA: TGTGCCAGCAGCCTTTTCGCCGATACGCAGTATTTT

J gene: TRBJ1-5
V gene: TRBV4-2
D gene: NA
clone size: few
CDR3 protein: CASSQATVNQPQHF
CDR3 DNA: TGTGCCAGCAGCCAAGCGACAGTAAATCAGCCCCAGCATTTT

J gene: TRBJ1-1
V gene: TRBV7-3
D gene: NA
clone size: many
CDR3 protein: CASSPGGMNTEAFF
CDR3 DNA: TGTGCCAGCAGCCCCGGGGGTATGAACACTGAAGCTTTCTTT

J gene: TRBJ1-6
V gene: TRBV6-1
D gene: NA
clone size: many
CDR3 protein: CASSEEGNNSPLHF
CDR3 DNA: TGTGCCAGCAGTGAGGAAGGGAATAATTCACCCCTCCACTTT

J gene: TRBJ2-5
V gene: TRBV5-1
D gene: NA
clone size: few
CDR3 protein: CASSSTAQETQYF
CDR3 DNA: TGCGCCAGCAGCTCGACAGCCCAAGAGACCCAGTACTTC

J gene: TRBJ2-7
V gene: TRBV29-1
D gene: TRBD1
clone size: many
CDR3 protein: CSVSGTVYEQYF
CDR3 DNA: TGCAGCGTCTCCGGGACAGTCTACGAGCAGTACTTC

J gene: TRBJ1-4
V gene: TRBV12-3/TRBV12-4
D gene: NA
clone size: many
CDR3 protein: CASSPRTAGEKLFF
CDR3 DNA: TGTGCCAGCAGTCCGAGAACTGCGGGTGAAAAACTGTTTTTT

J gene: TRBJ1-4
V gene: TRBV5-1
D gene: NA
clone size: few
CDR3 protein: CASSLEEGRNEKLFF
CDR3 DNA: TGCGCCAGCAGCTTGGAGGAAGGGCGTAATGAAAAACTGTTTTTT

J gene: TRBJ2-2
V gene: TRBV7-6
D gene: NA
clone size: many
CDR3 protein: CASSLDGTLNTGELFF
CDR3 DNA: TGTGCCAGCAGCTTAGATGGGACATTAAACACCGGGGAGCTGTTTTTT

J gene: TRBJ1-6
V gene: TRBV7-9
D gene: NA
clone size: few
CDR3 protein: CASSPRSGNSPLHF
CDR3 DNA: TGTGCCAGCAGCCCACGGTCGGGGAATTCACCCCTCCACTTT

J gene: TRBJ2-3
V gene: TRBV13
D gene: TRBD2
clone size: NA
CDR3 protein: CASSDGLAGTDTQYF
CDR3 DNA: TGTGCCAGCAGCGACGGACTAGCGGGGACAGATACGCAGTATTTT

J gene: TRBJ1-6
V gene: TRBV7-9
D gene: TRBD1
clone size: many
CDR3 protein: CASSRPGQVNSPLHF
CDR3 DNA: TGTGCCAGCAGTCGACCGGGACAGGTGAATTCACCCCTCCACTTT

J gene: TRBJ2-6
V gene: TRBV9
D gene: NA
clone size: NA
CDR3 protein: CASSPLGTGANVLTF
CDR3 DNA: TGTGCCAGCAGCCCCCTCGGCACTGGGGCCAACGTCCTGACTTTC

J gene: TRBJ1-2
V gene: TRBV6-2/TRBV6-3
D gene: TRBD1
clone size: few
CDR3 protein: CASSRIAGTGVLGYTF
CDR3 DNA: TGTGCCAGCAGTCGAATCGCCGGGACAGGGGTCTTGGGCTACACCTTC

J gene: TRBJ2-5
V gene: TRBV5-1
D gene: NA
clone size: many
CDR3 protein: CASSLEETQYF
CDR3 DNA: TGTGCCAGCAGCTTAGAGGAGACCCAGTACTTC

J gene: TRBJ1-3
V gene: TRBV20-1
D gene: NA
clone size: many
CDR3 protein: CSARESSASVGNTIYF
CDR3 DNA: TGCAGTGCTAGAGAATCTAGCGCGAGTGTTGGAAACACCATATATTTT

J gene: TRBJ2-7
V gene: TRBV7-2
D gene: NA
clone size: few
CDR3 protein: CASRTGNEQYF
CDR3 DNA: TGTGCCAGCCGAACAGGGAACGAGCAGTACTTC

J gene: TRBJ2-5
V gene: TRBV12-3/TRBV12-4
D gene: NA
clone size: NA
CDR3 protein: CASSPQGMETQYF
CDR3 DNA: TGTGCCAGCAGCCCCCAGGGTATGGAGACCCAGTACTTC

J gene: TRBJ1-6
V gene: TRBV29-1
D gene: TRBD1
clone size: NA
CDR3 protein: CSVRDRANSPLHF
CDR3 DNA: TGCAGCGTTCGGGACAGGGCCAATTCACCCCTCCACTTT

J gene: TRBJ2-4
V gene: TRBV3-1
D gene: TRBD1
clone size: few
CDR3 protein: CASSLQGENIQYF
CDR3 DNA: TGTGCCAGCAGCCTTCAGGGGGAAAACATTCAGTACTTC

J gene: TRBJ1-1
V gene: TRBV12-5
D gene: TRBD1
clone size: few
CDR3 protein: CASGLGRGQNTEAFF
CDR3 DNA: TGTGCTAGTGGTTTGGGAAGGGGGCAGAACACTGAAGCTTTCTTT

J gene: TRBJ2-7
V gene: TRBV6-2/TRBV6-3
D gene: NA
clone size: NA
CDR3 protein: CASTLNPYEQYF
CDR3 DNA: TGTGCCAGCACCCTTAACCCCTACGAGCAGTACTTC

J gene: TRBJ2-2
V gene: TRBV2
D gene: NA
clone size: NA
CDR3 protein: CASRGTGELFF
CDR3 DNA: TGTGCCAGCAGAGGGACCGGGGAGCTGTTTTTT

J gene: TRBJ1-5
V gene: TRBV9
D gene: NA
clone size: few
CDR3 protein: CASSADTSNQPQHF
CDR3 DNA: TGTGCCAGCAGCGCCGACACCAGCAATCAGCCCCAGCATTTT

J gene: TRBJ2-2
V gene: TRBV29-1
D gene: NA
clone size: few
CDR3 protein: CSVELANVGELFF
CDR3 DNA: TGCAGCGTTGAACTAGCGAATGTCGGGGAGCTGTTTTTT

J gene: TRBJ1-5
V gene: TRBV6-2/TRBV6-3
D gene: NA
clone size: few
CDR3 protein: CASSYQGLSNQPQHF
CDR3 DNA: TGTGCCAGCAGTTACCAGGGTTTGAGCAATCAGCCCCAGCATTTT

J gene: TRBJ1-1
V gene: TRBV6-6
D gene: NA
clone size: few
CDR3 protein: CASSYPQGSRTEAFF
CDR3 DNA: TGTGCCAGCAGTTACCCCCAGGGGAGCAGGACTGAAGCTTTCTTT

J gene: TRBJ2-5
V gene: TRBV5-1
D gene: NA
clone size: many
CDR3 protein: CASSSAGGGYQETQYF
CDR3 DNA: TGCGCCAGCAGCAGCGCTGGCGGGGGCTACCAAGAGACCCAGTACTTC

J gene: TRBJ2-3
V gene: TRBV7-9
D gene: NA
clone size: many
CDR3 protein: CASSPEQVTSTDTQYF
CDR3 DNA: TGTGCCAGCAGCCCTGAACAGGTTACCAGCACAGATACGCAGTATTTT

J gene: TRBJ2-2
V gene: TRBV20-1
D gene: NA
clone size: NA
CDR3 protein: CSAREGTAGLLTGELFF
CDR3 DNA: TGCAGTGCTAGAGAGGGGACTGCAGGGCTTCTCACCGGGGAGCTGTTTTTT

J gene: TRBJ1-2
V gene: TRBV4-2
D gene: TRBD1
clone size: few
CDR3 protein: CASRQTGGVLYGYTF
CDR3 DNA: TGTGCCAGCAGACAAACAGGGGGAGTTTTGTATGGCTACACCTTC

J gene: TRBJ1-3
V gene: TRBV3-1
D gene: NA
clone size: many
CDR3 protein: CASSPDSSGNTIYF
CDR3 DNA: TGTGCCAGCAGCCCGGACAGCTCTGGAAACACCATATATTTT

J gene: TRBJ1-6
V gene: TRBV11-2
D gene: TRBD1
clone size: NA
CDR3 protein: CASSLGGQGVSPLHF
CDR3 DNA: TGTGCCAGCAGCTTGGGGGGACAGGGCGTCTCACCCCTCCACTTT